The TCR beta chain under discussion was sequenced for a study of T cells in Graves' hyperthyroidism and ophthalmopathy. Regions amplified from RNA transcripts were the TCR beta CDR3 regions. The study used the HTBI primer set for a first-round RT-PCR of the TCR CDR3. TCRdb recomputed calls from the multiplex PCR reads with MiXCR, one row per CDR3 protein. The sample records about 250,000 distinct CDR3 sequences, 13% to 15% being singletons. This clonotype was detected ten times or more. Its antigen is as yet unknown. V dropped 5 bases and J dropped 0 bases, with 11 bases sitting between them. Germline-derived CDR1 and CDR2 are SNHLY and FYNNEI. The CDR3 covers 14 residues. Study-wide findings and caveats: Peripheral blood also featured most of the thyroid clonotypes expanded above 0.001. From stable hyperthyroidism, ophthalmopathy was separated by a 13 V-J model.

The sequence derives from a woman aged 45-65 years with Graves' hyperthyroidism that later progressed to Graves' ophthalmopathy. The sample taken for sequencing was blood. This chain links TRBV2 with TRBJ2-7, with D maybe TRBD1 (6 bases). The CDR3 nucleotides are TGTGCCAGCAGTTGGCAGGGGTCCTCCTACGAGCAGTACTTC. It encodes CASSWQGSSYEQYF. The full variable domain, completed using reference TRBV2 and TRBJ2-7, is EPEVTQTPSHQVTQMGQEVILRCVPISNHLYFYWYRQILGQKVEFLVSFYNNEISEKSEIFDDQFSVERPDGSNFTLKIRSTKLEDSAMYFCASSWQGSSYEQYFGPGTRLTVT.